Shown below are 30 T cell receptor beta chains from a single sample sequenced in a study of cytomegalovirus exposure and HLA in healthy donors. The study ran its PCR with 60 Vbeta and 13 Jbeta primers. Libraries were prepared by immunoSEQ multiplex PCR; TCRdb keeps only in-frame clonotypes and omits some of them. The sample lists some 120,000 clones; about two thirds were seen once. The specimen sequenced was PBMCs. The receptor source for this set is a man between 25 and 39 years old in good health and CMV-seronegative.

V is TRBV27 and J is TRBJ1-1; D gene unclear. CDR1 MNHEY and CDR2 SMNVEV come from the germline V gene (reference sequence). CDR3 size: 13 residues. Trimming stripped 2 bases from V and 8 bases from J, with 12 bases between. The CDR3, as DNA: TGTGCCAGCAGTTTAGTGTTGTCAGGAGAAGCTTTCTTT. It is translated as CASSLVLSGEAFF.

With regard to this clone: One junction end disagrees with the germline gene, perhaps due to a read error. This chain connects TRBV7-9 to TRBJ2-4; D is possibly TRBD2 (6 bases). The germline CDR1 and CDR2 sequences are SEHNR and FQNEAQ (reference sequence). The CDR3 covers 12 residues. The CDR3 DNA sequence: TGTGCCAGCAGCTTAGGGCGGGGTCTCCTAGACTTC. Its protein product is CASSLGRGLLDF.

This clone was picked up a small number of times. V gene TRBV28 combines with J gene TRBJ2-7; 7 bases align to TRBD1. Trimming took 3 bases from V and 5 from J; bases not matched to a gene: 13. Germline V gives CDR1 MDHEN, CDR2 SYDVKM. The CDR3 runs 16 residues. CDR3 residues: CASSLGPRRTGHEQYF. The CDR3 region has the DNA TGTGCCAGCAGTTTGGGGCCTCGACGGACAGGACACGAGCAGTACTTC.

This sequence joins TRBV2 and TRBJ1-5; TRBD1 matches at 12 bases. CDR1 SNHLY and CDR2 FYNNEI come from the germline V gene. V was pared by 5 bases and J by 5 bases, with 4 bases of the junction left unmatched. The CDR3 sequence is 15 residues long. For the CDR3, the DNA is TGTGCCAGCAGTCCTGGGACAGGGGGCTATCAGCCCCAGCATTTT. Translated, it gives CASSPGTGGYQPQHF.

The rearrangement joins TRBV16 to TRBJ2-5; unclear D gene. Germline V gene data show CDR1 as KGHSY and CDR2 as FQNENV. The ends were cut back, 2 bases at V and 3 bases at J, with 13 bases in the middle. This CDR3 has 15 residues. The CDR3 sequence: CASSQLGLREETQYF. CDR3 bases: TGTGCCAGCAGCCAACTCGGGTTACGGGAAGAGACCCAGTACTTC.

The chain carries TRBV29-1 and TRBJ1-5; D might be TRBD1 (6 bases). The CDR3 is 13 residues long. Germline assignment: CDR1 SQVTM and CDR2 ANQGSEA. V was trimmed by 0 bases and J by 4 bases, leaving 7 bases between them. This chain's CDR3 is CSVEERGNQPQHF. As DNA, the CDR3 is TGCAGCGTTGAAGAGAGGGGGAATCAGCCCCAGCATTTT.

Only a few counts were recorded for this clone. This chain connects TRBV28 to TRBJ1-4; weak D call: TRBD1 (5 bases). V lost 7 bases to trimming and J lost 8 bases, with 11 bases between them. Germline loops: CDR1 MDHEN, CDR2 SYDVKM. The CDR3 contains 12 residues. The chain's CDR3 is CASISGTEKLFF. The CDR3 region has the DNA TGTGCCAGCATCAGCGGGACCGAAAAACTGTTTTTT.

Note on this clone: Germline and junction disagree at one end, which may indicate a read error. The rearrangement joins TRBV7-9 to TRBJ1-1; 8 nucleotides line up with TRBD1. Germline V CDR1 and CDR2: SEHNR, FQNEAQ (reference sequence). This CDR3 has 15 amino acids. The CDR3 sequence is CASRPRLRGQGPPGF. The CDR3 bases are TGTGCCAGCAGACCACGCCTCAGGGGGCAAGGACCTCCCGGGTTT.

The V gene is TRBV29-1, the J gene TRBJ2-2, with D hard to call. Between the trimmed V and J ends, which lost 5 bases and 0 bases, there was a span of 4 bases. The CDR3 covers 12 residues. Germline V gives CDR1 SQVTM, CDR2 ANQGSEA. The CDR3 sequence: CSVRANTGELFF. In DNA, the CDR3 is TGCAGCGTTCGGGCGAACACCGGGGAGCTGTTTTTT.

J is TRBJ2-1 and V is TRBV18, with 8 bases identical to TRBD2. Germline V gene lookup returns CDR1 KGHSH and CDR2 LQKENI. CDR3 length: 17 amino acids. The ends lost 3 bases at V and 12 bases at J; junction bases unmatched: 19. CDR3 DNA sequence: TGTGCCAGCTCACCGCGGGGGGCAGGGGCTGATGGGATTCGGCAGTTCTTC. This gives the protein CASSPRGAGADGIRQFF.

This chain connects TRBV5-1 to TRBJ1-1; no firm D call. Germline V gene lookup returns CDR1 SGHRS and CDR2 YFSETQ. The V and J ends lost 1 base and 1 base respectively, with 8 bases between them. The CDR3 extends over 14 amino acids. This chain's CDR3 is CASSLRGENTEAFF. CDR3 DNA: TGCGCCAGCAGCTTGAGAGGAGAGAACACTGAAGCTTTCTTT.

The chain has TRBV5-6 and TRBJ2-5; D is uncertain. With 1 base removed from V and 5 bases from J, the gap between germline ends came to 6 bases. This CDR3 is built from 12 residues. CDR1 SGHDT and CDR2 YYEEEE come from the germline V gene. The CDR3 sequence is CASSLYSETQYF. The CDR3 bases are TGTGCCAGCAGCTTGTATTCCGAGACCCAGTACTTC.

This clone turned up a few times. The rearrangement uses TRBV5-6 and TRBJ1-2; 8 nucleotides agree with TRBD1. With V trimmed by 2 bases and J by 8 bases, 11 bases remained unmatched. Germline V gene sequence: CDR1 SGHDT, CDR2 YYEEEE. The CDR3 is 15 amino acids. CDR3 loop: CASSFYDRGIGGYTF. The CDR3 DNA reads as TGTGCCAGCAGCTTTTATGACAGGGGAATTGGGGGCTACACCTTC.

The V and J genes are TRBV11-2 and TRBJ2-2; D may be TRBD2 (5 bases). The germline CDR1 and CDR2 sequences are SGHAT and FQNNGV. The V end lost 5 bases, the J end lost 3 bases, and 13 bases lay between the germline ends. The CDR3 sequence is 15 residues long. This CDR3 is CASSPQRRYTGELFF. As DNA, the CDR3 is TGTGCCAGCAGCCCCCAGCGGAGATACACCGGGGAGCTGTTTTTT.

The rearrangement joins TRBV9 to TRBJ2-3; the match to TRBD2 covers 13 bases. Germline CDR1 reads SGDLS; CDR2 reads YYNGEE. Unmatched junction bases numbered 16, after V lost 4 bases and J lost 5 bases. CDR3 length: 19 residues. In DNA, the CDR3 is TGTGCCAGCAGCCCGGCCATTAGGACTAGCGGGGGCTACGGAGATACGCAGTATTTT. Its translation is CASSPAIRTSGGYGDTQYF.

This clone was observed a few times. DNA for the CDR3: TGTGCCAGCAGTCTCAAGACAGGAGGTCCCAATCAGCCCCAGCATTTT. It codes for CASSLKTGGPNQPQHF. V is TRBV27 and J is TRBJ1-5; D is perhaps TRBD1 (6 bases). The CDR3 is made up of 16 amino acids. Per germline, CDR1 MNHEY and CDR2 SMNVEV (reference sequence). V lost 5 bases and J lost 3, with 17 bases in between.

V is TRBV7-9 and J is TRBJ2-7, with 9 bases that match TRBD1. The CDR3 covers 13 residues. V was pared by 4 bases and J by 5 bases, with 3 bases of the junction left unmatched. Germline CDR1 reads SEHNR; CDR2 reads FQNEAQ (reference sequence). The CDR3 spells CASSSRTGDEQYF. For the CDR3, the DNA is TGTGCCAGCAGCTCAAGGACAGGGGACGAGCAGTACTTC.

This clone was counted between two and nine times. The identical CDR3 is also encoded by other nucleotide sequences in the sample. The chain joins TRBV19 to TRBJ1-1, with TRBD1 identical over 9 bases. Losses at the gene ends were 1 base for V and 5 bases for J; bases not matched to a gene: 2. The CDR3 runs 14 residues. Germline CDR1 reads LNHDA; CDR2 reads SQIVND (reference sequence). CDR3: CASSIGQGGTEAFF. In DNA form, the CDR3 reads TGTGCCAGTAGTATAGGACAGGGGGGAACTGAAGCTTTCTTT.

The rearrangement joins TRBV11-2 to TRBJ1-6, with unresolved D. Per the germline V gene, CDR1 is SGHAT and CDR2 is FQNNGV. V lost 4 bases and J lost 11, with 15 bases in between. This CDR3 is 14 amino acids long. CDR3 region: CASSSKGGDTPLHF. CDR3 coding DNA: TGTGCCAGCAGCTCCAAAGGCGGAGATACACCCCTCCACTTT.

As regards this clone: An end of the junction differs from the germline gene, which may be a read error. The rearrangement uses TRBV7-9 and TRBJ2-1; possibly TRBD2 for D (7 bases). CDR3 length: 15 amino acids. Looked up from germline, CDR1 is SEHNR and CDR2 is FQNEAQ (reference sequence). The CDR3 nucleotides read TGTTCCAGCAGCTTAGCGCTTGGGGGGGCAAATGAGCAGTTCTTC. Its translation is CSSSLALGGANEQFF.

The V call is TRBV7-8, the J call TRBJ2-7; 7 bases line up with TRBD1. CDR3 length: 16 residues. V shed 4 bases and J 0 bases; nucleotides not matched to a gene: 9. Looked up from germline, CDR1 is SGHVS and CDR2 is FQNEAQ. The CDR3 bases are TGTGCCAGCAGCTCACTTCACGGGACAGCCTCCTACGAGCAGTACTTC. It encodes CASSSLHGTASYEQYF.

The chain is built from TRBV28 and TRBJ2-2, with 8 bases lining up with TRBD2. J lost 1 base, V lost 9 bases, and 7 bases had no gene match. CDR3 length equals 15 residues. The V gene's germline CDR1 is MDHEN and CDR2 SYDVKM. The DNA for the CDR3 is TGTGCCAGTCTTCGGGGGGGCGGGAACACCGGGGAGCTGTTTTTT. This codes for CASLRGGGNTGELFF.

The J gene is TRBJ2-2, the V gene TRBV7-2, with D unresolved. Germline V gene lookup returns CDR1 SGHTA and CDR2 FQGNSA. The CDR3 covers 15 residues. V lost 2 bases and J lost 2, with 9 bases in between. CDR3 nucleotides: TGTGCCAGCAGCTTACAACCAGATAACACCGGGGAGCTGTTTTTT. It encodes CASSLQPDNTGELFF.

This clone has only a few counts. J is TRBJ2-5 and V is TRBV28; 9 bases align to TRBD1. This CDR3 has 15 residues. V gave up 7 bases and J gave up 5 bases; unmatched junction bases: 11. Germline V gene sequence: CDR1 MDHEN, CDR2 SYDVKM. The CDR3 loop is CASNRGQGFLETQYF. CDR3 sequence (DNA): TGTGCCAGCAATAGAGGACAGGGGTTTTTGGAGACCCAGTACTTC.

The J gene is TRBJ2-5, the V gene TRBV15, with 7 bases fitting TRBD2. After removal of 1 base from V and 1 base from J, the junction contained 6 bases not matched to a gene. This CDR3 has 16 residues. Germline V gives CDR1 LNHNV, CDR2 YYDKDF (reference sequence). CDR3 region: CATSRGRGDIQETQYF. The DNA for the CDR3 is TGTGCCACCAGCAGAGGACGGGGGGATATCCAAGAGACCCAGTACTTC.

This clone was detected a few times. This chain uses TRBV5-4 with TRBJ2-3; 12 nucleotides align to TRBD2. The V gene's germline CDR1 is SGHNT and CDR2 YYREEE (reference sequence). J gave up 0 bases and V 4 bases, and 15 bases lay outside the gene matches. The CDR3 length is 20 residues. The CDR3 loop is CASSTVGGLAGQTSTDTQYF. CDR3 DNA sequence: TGTGCCAGCAGCACGGTGGGCGGACTAGCGGGACAGACTAGCACAGATACGCAGTATTTT. The full variable domain, its missing parts supplied by reference TRBV5-4 and TRBJ2-3, is ETGVTQSPTHLIKTRGQQVTLRCSSQSGHNTVSWYQQALGQGPQFIFQYYREEENGRGNFPPRFSGLQFPNYSSELNVNALELDDSALYLCASSTVGGLAGQTSTDTQYFGPGTRLTVL.

A remark on this clone: Compared with germline, one end of the junction differs, possibly owing to a read error. This rearrangement joins TRBV7-9 to TRBJ1-1; D not certain. The CDR3 covers 12 residues. Germline V gives CDR1 SEHNR, CDR2 FQNEAQ (reference sequence). CDR3 bases: TGTTCCAGCAGCCCAAAGAACACTGAAGCTTTCTTT. Protein: CSSSPKNTEAFF.

This clone showed up just a few times. V is TRBV7-2 and J is TRBJ2-5, with a tentative D call TRBD2 (5 bases). The CDR3 spans 13 residues. In germline, CDR1 is SGHTA, CDR2 FQGNSA. The ends were cut back, 5 bases at V and 2 bases at J, with 9 bases in the middle. CDR3 bases: TGTGCCAGCAGCCTTAGCGCGCAAGAGACCCAGTACTTC. This gives the protein CASSLSAQETQYF.

The chain carries TRBV28 and TRBJ1-4; TRBD1 aligns across 7 bases. The CDR3 contains 14 residues. J was trimmed by 7 bases and V by 6 bases; bases with no gene match: 8. Germline CDR1 MDHEN, CDR2 SYDVKM. CDR3 sequence reads: CASRSRDSFEKLFF. The CDR3 coding sequence is TGTGCCAGCAGATCCCGGGACAGTTTTGAAAAACTGTTTTTT.

The chain carries TRBV5-4 and TRBJ2-1; 7 positions agree with TRBD1. The germline gives CDR1 SGHNT, CDR2 YYREEE (reference sequence). Unmatched junction bases numbered 3, after V lost 0 bases and J lost 3 bases. The CDR3 is 15 residues long. The DNA for the CDR3 is TGTGCCAGCAGCTTGGGACAGGGCCTCTACAATGAGCAGTTCTTC. It encodes CASSLGQGLYNEQFF.